These T cell receptor beta chains were read from a single sample in a study of OX40 agonist ivuxolimab in advanced cancers. Clones were sequenced by immunoSEQ multiplex PCR, and TCRdb holds only the in-frame ones, with some missing. The sample records nearly 65,000 clones, roughly nine tenths being singletons. This specimen was CD4+ or CD8+ T cells sorted from blood, taken in a trial of the OX40 agonist ivuxolimab. These TCRs come from an adult with an advanced solid tumor such as melanoma, head and neck, liver or kidney cancer. CDR3s include the opening cysteine and the closing phenylalanine or tryptophan. Fields, in order: clone size, V gene, J gene, D gene, CDR3 DNA, CDR3 protein. The D gene is left open where the match is weak. The size entry is marked missing in some rows and otherwise reads once, few, many or a size class.

NA,TRBV7-6,TRBJ1-4,NA,TGTGCCAGCAGCTTATCCGGGGGTATACGAGAAAAACTGTTTTTT,CASSLSGGIREKLFF
NA,TRBV5-5,TRBJ2-6,TRBD1,TGTGCCAGCAGCCCCGACAGGGTTCCTGGGGCCAACGTCCTGACTTTC,CASSPDRVPGANVLTF
NA,TRBV6-6,TRBJ1-5,NA,TGTGCCAGCAGTAGGGGAGATGCTAGCAATCAGCCCCAGCATTTT,CASSRGDASNQPQHF
once,TRBV4-3,TRBJ2-2,NA,TGCGCCAGCAGCCAAATGTACGGGGGAGGACACACCGGGGAGCTGTTTTTT,CASSQMYGGGHTGELFF
NA,TRBV15,TRBJ2-7,NA,TGTGCCACCAGCAAGGGACAAAACTCCTACGAGCAGTACTTC,CATSKGQNSYEQYF
NA,TRBV9,TRBJ1-1,NA,TGTGCCAGCAGCGTAGGTGGTACCACTGAAGCTTTCTTT,CASSVGGTTEAFF
NA,TRBV7-9,TRBJ1-5,NA,TGTGCCAGCAGCTTAGTAGGGACCCAGCCCCAGCATTTT,CASSLVGTQPQHF
NA,TRBV19,TRBJ2-3,TRBD2,TGTGCCAGTAGTATCCTAGCGGGAGTACTTTACGGCACAGATACGCAGTATTTT,CASSILAGVLYGTDTQYF
NA,TRBV9,TRBJ1-5,NA,TGTGCCAGCAGCGTAGTGGCTAGCAATCAGCCCCAGCATTTT,CASSVVASNQPQHF
NA,TRBV12-5,TRBJ2-3,TRBD2,TGTGCTAGTGGCCTCGGGACTAGTCTTTGGGATACGCAGTATTTT,CASGLGTSLWDTQYF
NA,TRBV7-6,TRBJ2-1,TRBD1,TGTGCCAGCAGCTCGACAGGGGGTACCTACAATGAGCAGTTCTTC,CASSSTGGTYNEQFF
NA,TRBV6-5,TRBJ1-4,NA,TGTGCCAGCAGTATCTTACAGGGTGCTAATGAAAAACTGTTTTTT,CASSILQGANEKLFF
NA,TRBV5-1,TRBJ2-1,NA,TGCGCCAGCAGCTTGGAGATTCCCATCGGTTGGGACAATGAGCAGTTCTTC,CASSLEIPIGWDNEQFF
NA,TRBV4-1,TRBJ2-2,NA,TGCGCCAGCAGCCAAGATGGGGTGGGCTACACCGGGGAGCTGTTTTTT,CASSQDGVGYTGELFF
NA,TRBV5-1,TRBJ1-4,NA,TGCGCCAGCAGCCTGACGACCTTCCCAGGGATAACTAATGAAAAACTGTTTTTT,CASSLTTFPGITNEKLFF
NA,TRBV30,TRBJ2-3,NA,TGTGCCTGGAGTGTACAGGGGAGGGATACGCAGTATTTT,CAWSVQGRDTQYF
NA,TRBV7-3,TRBJ2-4,NA,TGTGCCAGCAGCTTACAGGGTGGCATTCAGTACTTC,CASSLQGGIQYF
NA,TRBV25-1,TRBJ2-7,NA,TGTGCCAGCAGTGAATTCTCATTACCCTACGAGCAGTACTTC,CASSEFSLPYEQYF
once,TRBV19,TRBJ2-1,NA,TGTGCCAGTAGTATCGGGGGCTCCTACAATGAGCAGTTCTTC,CASSIGGSYNEQFF
once,TRBV28,TRBJ2-7,TRBD1,TGTGCCAGCAGTTTATATCGGGACAGGGGCCCCCATGACGACGAGCAGTACTTC,CASSLYRDRGPHDDEQYF
once,TRBV28,TRBJ1-1,NA,TGTGCCAGCGGCCAGCCTTTGAACACTGAAGCTTTCTTT,CASGQPLNTEAFF
once,TRBV7-2,TRBJ2-3,NA,TGTGCCAGCAGCTTAGAAAGGTTGCGGATCCTCACAGATACGCAGTATTTT,CASSLERLRILTDTQYF
NA,TRBV19,TRBJ1-5,NA,TGTGCCAGTAGTATTTTGTTGGTGGCATATCAGCCCCAGCATTTT,CASSILLVAYQPQHF